The clone carrying this T cell receptor beta chain has a single count. What it binds is unknown. TCRdb's table, derived via immunoSEQ multiplex PCR, lists solely in-frame clones and lacks some. The top ten clones hold over 2% of a sample with approximately 70,000 clones, 80% to 90% of them seen once. This sample is drawn from a study of OX40 agonist ivuxolimab in advanced cancers. Study background: Across the patients, intravenous ivuxolimab was delivered every 2 weeks at 0.01 to 10 mg/kg. Study-wide findings and caveats: On average, a greater number of expanded clones characterised CD8+ T cells relative to CD4+.

The CDR3 totals 15 residues. Trimming removed 4 bases from V and 5 bases from J; junction bases left unmatched: 6. The germline V gene has CDR1 MNHEY and CDR2 SMNVEV (reference sequence). The sequence came from an adult with an advanced solid tumor such as melanoma, head and neck, liver or kidney cancer. The sequences come from CD4+ or CD8+ T cells sorted from blood, collected in a trial of the OX40 agonist ivuxolimab. This sequence joins TRBV27 and TRBJ2-1; 9 nucleotides agree with TRBD1. The CDR3 nucleotides read TGTGCCAGCAGTTCCGACAGGGGGTATCACAATGAGCAGTTCTTC. This sequence encodes CASSSDRGYHNEQFF.